This T cell receptor beta chain was found in a study of cytomegalovirus exposure and HLA in healthy donors (dated by TCRdb to the late 2010s). With regard to the full study: According to an earlier analysis of 587 of the donors, roughly 180 million T cells yielded roughly 110 million unique TCR beta sequences and approximately 280 Gb of sequence data. An early release covering some 640 HLA-typed donors comprised 250 to 350 gigabases of sequencing data and around 80 million unique TCR sequences. The genetic ancestry cluster associated with self-reported Caucasian donors included around four fifths of the approximately 400 genotyped donors. The study aimed to test whether signatures of past pathogen exposure could be identified by cataloging public T cell receptors. The study used immunosequencing to profile the T cell repertoires of 670 or so subjects and linked those repertoires to cytomegalovirus serostatus. In addition to the first cohort of 666 subjects, a separate validation cohort of 130 or so different subjects was used. The study combined high-throughput TCR immunosequencing, statistical association of individual TCRs with disease status, and machine learning to predict cytomegalovirus infection status. To study patterns of TCR occurrence, a later analysis re-analyzed previously published TCR beta repertoires from 650 to 750 donors and added high-resolution HLA genotyping. In the later analysis, no new phenotypic data were used to find candidate immune exposures; instead, reliance was placed on TCR beta sequences and their occurrence across donors. In an earlier analysis of a few hundred of the donors, high-throughput TCR beta sequencing was used to judge whether each TCR beta V gene segment behaved as functional or pseudogenic. Donor age, sex, ethnicity and CMV serostatus were compiled together with the repertoire data. A later genetic analysis used genome-wide SNP genotypes for about three fifths of the roughly 700 donors, treating that subset as a discovery cohort. Every discovery cohort repertoire had been produced on one sequencing platform. HLA typing covered class I and class II loci at four-digit resolution. The number of donors typed differed by locus, with about 620-630 for A, B, C, DRB1 and DQB1, more than 500 for DQA1, 600 to 610 for DPA1, and 472 for DPB1. Four to six DR-DQ haplotypes were handled as single units for association and clustering, since linkage in the cohort was strong. Among a few hundred genotyped donors of the cohort, an average of approximately 230,000 unique TCR beta nucleotide sequences were sequenced per donor, about a sixth of them non-productive. Beyond this particular receptor, the publication reports: It was suggested by the authors that the approach could potentially be generalized to other disease states and immunological phenotypes. Specific HLA alleles were associated with roughly 17,000 TCR beta sequences at a false discovery rate of 0.05 in a later analysis. Because some donors lacked HLA typing at each locus, the association tests relied only on the typed subset. According to a later analysis, TCR association rates differed among HLA loci, with DRB1 alleles showing the most associated TCRs and HLA-C alleles showing the fewest. While some public TCRs were present in many individuals, most TCR sequences turned up only very rarely across donors. An association between a missense DCLRE1C variant and V-gene and J-gene trimming of TCR beta chains was found in a later genetic analysis and replicated in an independent cohort. Roughly uniform sequencing depth across donors was assumed in presence/absence analyses, although this assumption may not hold. In vitro tests confirmed that a few of the cytomegalovirus-associated TCR beta chains recognize cytomegalovirus antigens. CMV serostatus was the only immune exposure information available for the cohort. A cluster of highly shared sequence variants was judged likely to represent a technical artifact of the sequencing pipeline. In a later analysis, HLA-associated TCR beta chains were found to be more clonally expanded and to have lower generation probabilities than equally common non-associated chains. Strong co-occurrence of HLA alleles, especially DR and DQ, made assigning TCR associations to individual alleles difficult. Because the 87-base-pair reads could not distinguish some IMGT-functional V segments, including TRBV6-2 and TRBV6-3, those segments were excluded. A total of roughly 160 TCR beta chains were listed by the study as associated with cytomegalovirus. In a later analysis, several top co-occurrence clusters were reported to appear linked to parvovirus B19, influenza, CMV and Epstein-Barr virus. In an earlier analysis of some 640 of the donors, most TCR beta V segments were observed in productive rearrangements about 87% or about 30% of the time, broadly matching IMGT annotations. Most CMV-associated TCR beta chains appeared to be HLA-restricted in a later analysis, and the HLA associations seemed to be driven largely by CMV exposure. Only TCR beta chains were sequenced in this cohort, and the absence of alpha or paired-chain data limited detectable features. Linkage disequilibrium might explain the correlated functional status among segregating V segments, but an unknown experimental factor could not be ruled out. A further reported finding was that TCR beta sequences accurately predicted the HLA-A and HLA-B alleles for most subjects in the first cohort. Because counts were too low, roughly 18 rarely observed V segments, including chromosome 9 orphons, were left out of the earlier analysis of a few hundred of the donors. Compared with the 666-donor mean, donors in an Asian-associated ancestry cluster had fewer N-insertions in productive TCRs, according to a later genetic analysis. The classifier was reported to diagnose cytomegalovirus status with high specificity and sensitivity in both the original and validation cohorts.

For this chain, trimming is 4 bases at the V end and 0 bases at the J end, and the number of junction bases without a gene match is 4. Sequences SGDLS (CDR1) and YYNGEE (CDR2) are obtained from the germline V gene. From cysteine to phenylalanine, the CDR3 is 15 amino acids long. The CDR3 DNA has 45 bases and is translated from base 1. Details on this clone: There is no known antigen for this receptor. One base away there is no much larger clone; base qualities are not given.

The receptor library was made with the immunoSEQ multiplex PCR assay. For the multiplex PCR, a mixture combining 60 forward primers for TCR Vbeta segments and 13 reverse primers for TCR Jbeta segments was used. A multiplex PCR assay on genomic DNA amplified the CDR3 region of rearranged TCR beta genes. The amplified TCR beta libraries were sequenced on the Illumina HiSeq System as 87-base-pair reads. As for the authors' bioinformatics: A later analysis tallied about 77 million unique TCR beta chains across the approximately 670 repertoires, and around 12 million of those chains were shared by two or more donors. Raw reads were error-corrected and collapsed into unique sequences with a nearest-neighbor algorithm that merged closely related sequences to remove PCR and sequencing errors. V, D and J gene segments were assigned by aligning CDR3 sequences to IMGT reference sequences. For a sequence to be retained, a match of at least six nucleotides was required to both a V gene segment and a J gene segment. A rearrangement counted as productive if the CDR3 had no stop codons and remained in frame with V and J, and every other rearrangement counted as non-productive. Following IMGT convention, CDR3 was defined as the stretch from the second conserved V-encoded cysteine to the conserved J-encoded phenylalanine. Sequences without an unambiguous match to a single V gene segment were excluded from the earlier analysis of several hundred of the donors. An earlier analysis of 587 of the donors called V segments functional above 56.7% productive rearrangements and segregating when the between-donor standard deviation exceeded 5%. A statistical classification framework was built for diagnosing cytomegalovirus status from the catalog of TCR beta chain sequences. In a later analysis, TCR nucleotide sequences were compared against IMGT/GENE-DB human TR gene sequences so that V and J genes could be assigned. The TCRdist pipeline was used in a later analysis to assign CDR3 sequences and most-parsimonious VDJ recombination scenarios. In a later analysis, each TCR beta chain was defined by its CDR3 amino acid sequence together with its V-gene family, and reads lacking a unique V-gene family were excluded. As a way to deal with suspected cross-contamination and a sequencing artifact, a later analysis dropped more than 500 nucleotide sequences that were highly shared and had low generation probability. In a later analysis, a clonal expansion index was calculated for each public chain from normalized within-repertoire ranks of inferred template counts. Generation probabilities in a later analysis came from a VDJ recombination model fitted to out-of-frame rearrangements, and those results were checked against IGoR. A later analysis scored TCR-TCR, TCR-HLA and TCR-CMV co-occurrence with hypergeometric tests, applying a repertoire-size bias correction to TCR pairs. In a later analysis, false discovery rates were estimated by permuting HLA or CMV assignments 20 times. In a later analysis, co-occurring TCRs were grouped using DBSCAN, and TCRdist sequence similarity was added for clustering within HLA-allele-positive subsets. Co-occurrence clustering excluded repertoires with fewer than 30,000 or more than 120,000 public chains, plus five with anomalous nucleotide sharing. Imported from immuneACCESS, the table was reduced by TCRdb to in-frame sequences with V and J called. These copies leave out some clones; in studies compared against another copy, an unresolved V gene accounts for under half, and the cause of the remainder is not known. From that table come the V and J calls and clone size; the DNA was used to work out D and trimming. The sample includes about 170,000 clones, with approximately 81% observed a single time. The ten most abundant clones make up less than 2.5% of the sample.

The cohort comprised under 700 healthy bone marrow donors. Cohort members were all nominally healthy when sampled, although unrecorded immune exposures were likely present. The donor tested CMV seropositive and was one of the 289 seropositive cohort members. A peripheral blood sample was collected from each donor, and TCR beta sequencing was performed on peripheral blood mononuclear cells. The Qiagen DNeasy Blood Extraction Kit was used to extract genomic DNA from the blood cell samples. Recombination joined TRBV9 with TRBJ2-1, and 7 bases in between align with TRBD1. The sample comprised PBMCs. The source is a man between 18 and 35 years old in good health and CMV-seropositive. The DNA sequence is given as TGTGCCAGCAGCACAGGGGACACCTCCTACAATGAGCAGTTCTTC. Its product reads: CASSTGDTSYNEQFF. Where the CDR3 stops, the reference TRBV9 and TRBJ2-1 genes take over; the full variable domain is DSGVTQTPKHLITATGQRVTLRCSPRSGDLSVYWYQQSLDQGLQFLIQYYNGEERAKGNILERFSAQQFPDLHSELNLSSLELGDSALYFCASSTGDTSYNEQFFGPGTRLTVL.